The 27 T cell receptor beta chains below all came from one sample that was sequenced in a study of blood T cell repertoires in COVID-19. Generated by immunoSEQ multiplex PCR, the TCRdb table keeps only in-frame clones and is missing some. This sample has roughly 250,000 clones, with approximately 90% found just once. Input material: PBMCs or T cells enriched from blood (not recorded which). These receptors were obtained from a woman aged 40-49 years with acute COVID-19.

This chain connects TRBV5-5 to TRBJ2-5; 9 bases align to TRBD1. CDR3 length equals 14 residues. V gave up 3 bases and J gave up 5 bases; unmatched junction bases: 5. Germline values: CDR1 SGHKS, CDR2 YYEKEE (reference sequence). CDR3 protein: CASSSTGTGETQYF. CDR3 coding DNA: TGTGCCAGCAGCTCCACCGGGACAGGGGAGACCCAGTACTTC.

The chain couples TRBV25-1 to TRBJ1-2, with 10 bases matching TRBD1. The trim removed 2 bases at V and 7 bases at J, leaving 7 bases unmatched. Germline V gene data show CDR1 as MGHDK and CDR2 as SYGVNS. This CDR3 contains 15 residues. For the CDR3, the DNA is TGTGCCAGCAGTGAACCGGGGACAGGGGTTAGTGGCTACACCTTC. This sequence encodes CASSEPGTGVSGYTF.

The chain carries TRBV4-2 and TRBJ2-7; TRBD2 aligns across 12 bases. The CDR3 totals 15 residues. V lost 4 bases, J lost 3 bases, and 4 bases stayed unmatched. The germline CDR1 and CDR2 sequences are LGHNA and YNFKEQ. The CDR3 DNA reads TGTGCCAGCAGCCCCCTGACTAGCGGGGGCTACGAGCAGTACTTC. Protein: CASSPLTSGGYEQYF.

A single count supports this clone. The rearrangement links TRBV9 to TRBJ1-3; 9 nucleotides match TRBD1. After removal of 3 bases from V and 0 bases from J, the junction contained 7 bases not matched to a gene. Germline V gene lookup returns CDR1 SGDLS and CDR2 YYNGEE. CDR3 length equals 17 residues. In nucleotides, the CDR3 is TGTGCCAGCAGCGGTCGGACAGGGGTGAGCTCTGGAAACACCATATATTTT. Residues: CASSGRTGVSSGNTIYF. Looking up the rest from reference TRBV9 and TRBJ1-3 gives the full variable domain: DSGVTQTPKHLITATGQRVTLRCSPRSGDLSVYWYQQSLDQGLQFLIQYYNGEERAKGNILERFSAQQFPDLHSELNLSSLELGDSALYFCASSGRTGVSSGNTIYFGEGSWLTVV.

The chain recombines TRBV29-1 with TRBJ2-7, with 9 bases fitting TRBD1. V trimming: 5 bases; J trimming: 6 bases; junction bases outside the gene matches: 11. Per the germline V gene, CDR1 is SQVTM and CDR2 is ANQGSEA. This CDR3 is built from 14 residues. The CDR3, as DNA: TGCAGCGTTCTACCGGGACAGGGAGTCAGCGAGCAGTACTTC. Translation: CSVLPGQGVSEQYF.

This clone was counted between two and nine times. The J gene is TRBJ2-7, the V gene TRBV20-1, with a possible D match to TRBD1 (6 bases). The germline CDR1 and CDR2 sequences are DFQATT and SNEGSKA (reference sequence). V was cut by 3 bases and J by 4 bases, with 16 bases left in between. The length of the CDR3 is 14 residues. DNA for the CDR3: TGCAGTGCTAGTCCGGGCAGGGGTGGTTACGAGCAGTACTTC. Its translation: CSASPGRGGYEQYF.

This clone appeared once. V is TRBV19 and J is TRBJ2-1; 12 positions match TRBD2. The CDR3 covers 20 residues. The germline V gene encodes CDR1 LNHDA and CDR2 SQIVND (reference sequence). V was clipped by 1 base and J by 0 bases; unmatched bases: 10. This CDR3 is CASSIGRTSGMGLSYNEQFF. DNA for the CDR3: TGTGCCAGTAGTATAGGCCGGACTAGCGGGATGGGTCTCTCCTACAATGAGCAGTTCTTC.

The J gene is TRBJ1-1, the V gene TRBV29-1; TRBD1 aligns across 8 bases. The CDR3 sequence is 15 residues long. The V segment lost 3 bases and the J segment 0 bases; nucleotides outside the gene matches: 6. CDR1 and CDR2 (germline): SQVTM, ANQGSEA. CDR3 protein: CSVETGEGVNTEAFF. CDR3 coding DNA: TGCAGCGTTGAGACAGGGGAGGGGGTGAACACTGAAGCTTTCTTT. Based on the CDR3 plus reference TRBV29-1 and TRBJ1-1, the full variable domain is SAVISQKPSRDICQRGTSLTIQCQVDSQVTMMFWYRQQPGQSLTLIATANQGSEATYESGFVIDKFPISRPNLTFSTLTVSNMSPEDSSIYLCSVETGEGVNTEAFFGQGTRLTVV.

The V gene is TRBV24-1, the J gene TRBJ2-1; D perhaps matches TRBD1 (7 bases). The CDR3 extends over 16 amino acids. Germline V CDR1 and CDR2: KGHDR, SFDVKD. Trimming took off 4 bases at V and 7 bases at J, with 19 bases between the two ends. The CDR3 reads CATSDSGGRSRNEQFF. CDR3 DNA: TGTGCCACCAGTGACTCAGGGGGGCGCAGTAGGAATGAGCAGTTCTTC.

This chain connects TRBV27 to TRBJ2-3, with 8 bases that match TRBD2. The CDR3 consists of 16 residues. Germline CDR1 and CDR2: MNHEY and SMNVEV (reference sequence). V gave up 6 bases and J gave up 4 bases; unmatched junction bases: 12. The CDR3 DNA reads TGTGCCAGCAGGAGGACCCGGGGGGGCGGATCAGATACGCAGTATTTT. Translating it yields CASRRTRGGGSDTQYF.

The rearrangement links TRBV2 to TRBJ2-5; 7 bases map to TRBD2. V lost 3 bases and J lost 6; bases outside the gene matches: 10. CDR3 length: 15 residues. Germline V gene sequence: CDR1 SNHLY, CDR2 FYNNEI. CDR3 in DNA: TGTGCCAGCAGTGACGGGGTCGGAGCGGGGAAGACCCAGTACTTC. Encoded protein: CASSDGVGAGKTQYF.

This chain joins TRBV7-2 and TRBJ1-2, with D possibly matching TRBD1 (6 bases). V gave up 1 base and J gave up 8 bases, with 14 bases separating them. The CDR3 is 14 amino acids. The germline CDR1 and CDR2 sequences are SGHTA and FQGNSA. The CDR3 loop reads CASSLDSVTGGYTF. CDR3 DNA: TGTGCCAGCAGCTTAGATTCAGTCACAGGGGGCTACACCTTC. The variable domain in full, with the rest retrieved from reference TRBV7-2 and TRBJ1-2, is GAGVSQSPSNKVTEKGKDVELRCDPISGHTALYWYRQSLGQGLEFLIYFQGNSAPDKSGLPSDRFSAERTGGSVSTLTIQRTQQEDSAVYLCASSLDSVTGGYTFGSGTRLTVV.

The chain joins TRBV24-1 to TRBJ2-3; 7 nucleotides align to TRBD1. The CDR3 loop spans 13 amino acids. Germline trimming cut 4 bases from V and 6 bases from J; bases unmatched to any gene: 3. CDR1 is KGHDR and CDR2 is SFDVKD in the germline V gene. CDR3 protein: CATSEGQSDTQYF. The CDR3 bases are TGTGCCACCAGTGAGGGACAGTCGGATACGCAGTATTTT.

This sequence joins TRBV6-2 or TRBV6-3 and TRBJ2-7, with a tentative D call TRBD2 (6 bases). Trimming pared 6 bases from V and 7 bases from J, leaving 13 bases between. CDR1 and CDR2 from the germline V gene are MNHEY and SVGEGT. The CDR3 has 12 amino acids. DNA of the CDR3: TGTGCCAGCAGCCGGGACTCAATAGAGCAGTACTTC. Protein product: CASSRDSIEQYF.

J is TRBJ2-1 and V is TRBV30; 7 nucleotides match TRBD1. V gave up 7 bases and J gave up 0 bases; unmatched junction bases: 3. There are 13 residues in the CDR3. Germline CDR1 is GTSNPN and CDR2 is SVGIG (reference sequence). CDR3: CAYDRASYNEQFF. Here the CDR3 DNA reads TGTGCCTACGACAGGGCCTCCTACAATGAGCAGTTCTTC.

This sequence joins TRBV6-1 and TRBJ1-5; 11 bases match TRBD1. V shed 3 bases and J 6 bases; nucleotides not matched to a gene: 4. Germline loops: CDR1 MNHNS, CDR2 SASEGT. The CDR3 extends over 15 amino acids. CDR3 nucleotide sequence: TGTGCCAGCAGTGATGGGACAGGGGGTTTTCAGCCCCAGCATTTT. This gives the protein CASSDGTGGFQPQHF.

This chain links TRBV30 with TRBJ2-2, with 10 bases identical to TRBD2. The germline V gene has CDR1 GTSNPN and CDR2 SVGIG (reference sequence). The CDR3 consists of 16 residues. With V trimmed by 2 bases and J by 2 bases, 5 bases remained unmatched. The chain's CDR3 is CAWSRSGGQNTGELFF. CDR3 sequence (DNA): TGTGCCTGGAGTCGTAGCGGGGGGCAAAACACCGGGGAGCTGTTTTTT.

The J gene is TRBJ2-2, the V gene TRBV7-6; TRBD2 matches 9 bases. The CDR3 has 16 residues. Germline V CDR1 and CDR2: SGHVS, FNYEAQ. Trimming removed 3 bases from V and 2 bases from J; junction bases left unmatched: 4. In nucleotides, the CDR3 is TGTGCCAGCAGCTTGGGGCTAGCGGGAAACACCGGGGAGCTGTTTTTT. Translated: CASSLGLAGNTGELFF.

The chain combines TRBV4-1 with TRBJ2-3; D is undetermined. The CDR3 is 14 amino acids. V was trimmed by 0 bases and J by 2 bases, leaving 6 bases between them. Germline V gives CDR1 MGHRA, CDR2 YSYEKL. CDR3 region: CASSQDVHTDTQYF. The CDR3 nucleotides are TGCGCCAGCAGCCAAGATGTTCACACAGATACGCAGTATTTT.

The table lists this clone with a count of one. V and J are TRBV7-9 and TRBJ2-7, with 10 bases aligning to TRBD1. The junction had 12 bases not matched to a gene; V was cut back by 5 bases and J by 5 bases. Germline V gives CDR1 SEHNR, CDR2 FQNEAQ (reference sequence). This CDR3 is 16 amino acids long. CDR3: CASSPVGDRGFDEQYF. The CDR3 bases are TGTGCCAGCAGCCCAGTCGGGGACAGGGGTTTCGACGAGCAGTACTTC.

V gene TRBV12-3 or TRBV12-4 combines with J gene TRBJ2-2; no clear D. Trimming stripped 2 bases from V and 3 bases from J, with 4 bases between. This CDR3 spans 13 amino acids. The CDR3 region has the DNA TGTGCCAGCAGTTTACAGTACACCGGGGAGCTGTTTTTT. This encodes CASSLQYTGELFF.

The chain uses TRBV6-5 and TRBJ1-1, with a possible D match to TRBD1 (5 bases). The CDR3 runs 13 residues. Germline V gene data show CDR1 as MNHEY and CDR2 as SVGAGI. Deletions cut 6 bases from V and 3 bases from J, with 11 bases between. CDR3 region: CASRSPGDTEAFF. The CDR3 nucleotides read TGTGCCAGCAGGTCACCGGGGGACACTGAAGCTTTCTTT.

The V call is TRBV7-8, the J call TRBJ1-3; tentative D call: TRBD1 (5 bases). The CDR3 extends over 15 amino acids. CDR1 SGHVS and CDR2 FQNEAQ come from the germline V gene. Trimming stripped 0 bases from V and 2 bases from J, with 8 bases between. CDR3 in DNA: TGTGCCAGCAGCTTAGCCAGGGAGGCTGGAAACACCATATATTTT. Translating gives CASSLAREAGNTIYF.

The CDR3 DNA sequence: TGTGCCAGCAGCGTGGGACTAGCGGGATCCGCACAGCAGTTCTTC. Translated, it gives CASSVGLAGSAQQFF. The chain joins TRBV7-9 to TRBJ2-1, with 13 bases identical to TRBD2. Germline V lookup: CDR1 SEHNR, CDR2 FQNEAQ (reference sequence). V lost 5 bases, J lost 11 bases, and 9 bases stayed unmatched. The CDR3 runs to 15 residues. The entire variable domain, with the rest obtained from reference TRBV7-9 and TRBJ2-1, is as follows: DTGVSQNPRHKITKRGQNVTFRCDPISEHNRLYWYRQTLGQGPEFLTYFQNEAQLEKSRLLSDRFSAERPKGSFSTLEIQRTEQGDSAMYLCASSVGLAGSAQQFFGPGTRLTVL.

J is TRBJ2-5 and V is TRBV10-3, with 9 bases identical to TRBD2. V dropped 3 bases and J dropped 3; count of bases not matched to a gene: 5. Germline V CDR1 and CDR2: ENHRY, SYGVKD. CDR3 length: 15 residues. CDR3 bases: TGTGCCATCAGTGATCCGGGACTAGCTAAAGAGACCCAGTACTTC. Its protein product is CAISDPGLAKETQYF.

The V and J genes are TRBV7-3 and TRBJ2-1; 9 bases are a match to TRBD2. With 5 bases clipped from V and 3 bases from J, the junction kept 8 bases outside the gene matches. In germline, CDR1 is SGHTA, CDR2 FQGTGA. This CDR3 region has 16 residues. In DNA form, the CDR3 reads TGTGCCAGCAGCCCACAGGGGACTAGCCTCTACAATGAGCAGTTCTTC. This gives the protein CASSPQGTSLYNEQFF. The full variable domain, its missing parts supplied by reference TRBV7-3 and TRBJ2-1, is GAGVSQTPSNKVTEKGKYVELRCDPISGHTALYWYRQSLGQGPEFLIYFQGTGAADDSGLPNDRFFAVRPEGSVSTLKIQRTERGDSAVYLCASSPQGTSLYNEQFFGPGTRLTVL.

V gene TRBV6-2 or TRBV6-3 combines with J gene TRBJ1-2; D is perhaps TRBD1 (6 bases). This CDR3 comprises 12 residues. Trimming took 4 bases from V and 7 from J, leaving 10 bases between them. The germline CDR1 and CDR2 sequences are MNHEY and SVGEGT. The CDR3 DNA is TGTGCCAGCAGTTCCCGACAGGTTGGCTACACCTTC. It is translated as CASSSRQVGYTF.